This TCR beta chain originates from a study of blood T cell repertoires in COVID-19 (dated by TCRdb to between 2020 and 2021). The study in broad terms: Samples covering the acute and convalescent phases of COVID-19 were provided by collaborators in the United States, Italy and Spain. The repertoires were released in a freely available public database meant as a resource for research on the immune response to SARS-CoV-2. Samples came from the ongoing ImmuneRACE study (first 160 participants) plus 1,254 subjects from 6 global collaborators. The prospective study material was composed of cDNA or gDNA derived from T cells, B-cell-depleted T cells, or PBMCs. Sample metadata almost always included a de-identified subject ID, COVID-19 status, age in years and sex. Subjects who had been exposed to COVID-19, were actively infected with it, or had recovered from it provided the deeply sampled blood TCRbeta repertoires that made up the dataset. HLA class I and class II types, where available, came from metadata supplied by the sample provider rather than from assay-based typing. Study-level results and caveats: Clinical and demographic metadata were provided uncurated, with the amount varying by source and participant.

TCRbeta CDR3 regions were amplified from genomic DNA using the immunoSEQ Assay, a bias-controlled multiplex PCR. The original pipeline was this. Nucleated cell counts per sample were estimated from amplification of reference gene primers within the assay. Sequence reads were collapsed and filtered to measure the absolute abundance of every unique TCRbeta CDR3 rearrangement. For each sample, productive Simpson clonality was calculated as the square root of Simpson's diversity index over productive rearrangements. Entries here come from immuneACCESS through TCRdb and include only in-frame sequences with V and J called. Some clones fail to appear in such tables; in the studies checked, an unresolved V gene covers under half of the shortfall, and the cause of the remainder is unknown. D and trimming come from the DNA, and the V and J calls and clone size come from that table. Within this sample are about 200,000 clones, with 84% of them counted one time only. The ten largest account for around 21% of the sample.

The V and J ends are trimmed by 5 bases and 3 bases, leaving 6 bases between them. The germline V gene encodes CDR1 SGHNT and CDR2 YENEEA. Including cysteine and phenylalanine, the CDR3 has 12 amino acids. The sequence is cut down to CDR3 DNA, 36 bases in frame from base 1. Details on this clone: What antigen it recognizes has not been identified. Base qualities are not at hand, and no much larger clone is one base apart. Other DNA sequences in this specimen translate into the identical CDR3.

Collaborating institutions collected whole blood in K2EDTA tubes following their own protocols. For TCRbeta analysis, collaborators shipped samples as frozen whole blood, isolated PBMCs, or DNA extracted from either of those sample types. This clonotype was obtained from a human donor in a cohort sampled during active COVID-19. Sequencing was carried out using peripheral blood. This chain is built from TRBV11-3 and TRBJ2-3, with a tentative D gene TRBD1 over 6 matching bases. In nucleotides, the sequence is TGTGCCAGCAGCACAGGGACAGATACGCAGTATTTT. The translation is CASSTGTDTQYF.